This T cell receptor beta chain is drawn from a study of shared clonotypes between healthy human individuals. General observations from the study: Sequencing depth was a factor that was expected to affect clonotype sharing among donors.

CD4+ cells yielded CD45RA+ naive and CD45RA-negative memory subsets. Ten or more counts support this clone. The antigen remains unidentified. TCRdb's table, derived via immunoSEQ multiplex PCR, lists solely in-frame clones and lacks some. In the table there are around 720,000 clones, around four fifths of which are singletons. The CDR3 is 15 amino acids. V was shortened by 6 bases and J by 6 bases, with 18 bases between the two germline ends. Germline lookup yields CDR1 SNHLY and CDR2 FYNNEI. This receptor was taken from a woman aged 30 to 39 in good health. Sequencing was done on a sample of memory CD4+ T cells sorted from blood. Documented subset: CD45RA-negative fraction. The gene calls are TRBV2 and TRBJ1-5; D is possibly TRBD1 (6 bases). CDR3 region: CASREDKGVAQPQHF. The CDR3 DNA is TGTGCCAGCAGAGAGGACAAGGGGGTGGCTCAGCCCCAGCATTTT. The full variable domain, rest sourced from reference TRBV2 and TRBJ1-5, is EPEVTQTPSHQVTQMGQEVILRCVPISNHLYFYWYRQILGQKVEFLVSFYNNEISEKSEIFDDQFSVERPDGSNFTLKIRSTKLEDSAMYFCASREDKGVAQPQHFGDGTRLSIL.